The rows below give T cell receptor beta chains drawn from one sample of a study of Ad26.COV2.S vaccination and SARS-CoV-2 variants. Using immunoSEQ multiplex PCR, the repertoire was profiled, and TCRdb retains in-frame clones only, with some absent. The table records roughly 680,000 clones, more than 80% of them present only once. The source material was peripheral blood, sampled in a trial of Ad26.COV2.S vaccine versus placebo. These receptors were obtained from a person aged 18-60 years who received the Ad26.COV2.S COVID-19 vaccine or a placebo. Each CDR3 is given with its conserved first and last residue. The D gene is left open where the match is weak. The size entry is marked missing in some rows and otherwise reads once, few, many or a size class.

CDR3	DNA	size	V	J	D
CASSLKAAGGTSSYEQYF	TGTGCCAGCAGCTTAAAGGCGGCGGGCGGGACCAGCTCCTACGAGCAGTACTTC	NA	TRBV7-2	TRBJ2-7	NA
CASSPAPETQYF	TGTGCCAGTAGTCCTGCTCCAGAGACCCAGTACTTC	NA	TRBV19	TRBJ2-5	NA
CASKREGFRGTGELFF	TGTGCCAGTAAGAGGGAGGGTTTTAGGGGCACCGGGGAGCTGTTTTTT	NA	TRBV19	TRBJ2-2	TRBD2
CATRGDPETGMNTEAFF	TGTGCCACCAGGGGGGACCCCGAGACGGGCATGAACACTGAAGCTTTCTTT	NA	TRBV24-1	TRBJ1-1	NA
CASSPRPNF	TGTGCCAGTAGTCCGCGTCCGAACTTC	NA	TRBV19	TRBJ2-5	NA
CASSYDTGGSGELFF	TGTGCCAGCAGTTACGACACAGGGGGCTCCGGGGAGCTGTTTTTT	NA	TRBV6-6	TRBJ2-2	TRBD1
CASSLRWDTSIGELFF	TGTGCCAGCAGCTTAAGGTGGGACACCTCGATCGGGGAGCTGTTTTTT	NA	TRBV7-2	TRBJ2-2	NA
CASSDSHSNQPQHF	TGTGCCAGCAGTGACAGTCATAGCAATCAGCCCCAGCATTTT	NA	TRBV2	TRBJ1-5	NA
CASTQEVQDRAWRNTDTQYF	TGTGCCAGTACCCAGGAGGTCCAGGACAGGGCCTGGCGGAACACAGATACGCAGTATTTT	NA	TRBV19	TRBJ2-3	TRBD1
CASSEYGTVSGNTIYF	TGTGCCAGCAGTGAATACGGGACAGTCTCTGGAAACACCATATATTTT	NA	TRBV2	TRBJ1-3	TRBD1
CASSHGLAVYEQYF	TGTGCCAGCAGCCATGGACTAGCGGTCTACGAGCAGTACTTC	NA	TRBV7-2	TRBJ2-7	TRBD2
CASSYSKATYEQYF	TGTGCCAGCAGTTACTCAAAAGCAACCTACGAGCAGTACTTC	once	TRBV6-5	TRBJ2-7	NA
CASSSTFEQFF	TGTGCCAGCAGTTCCACTTTCGAGCAGTTCTTC	NA	TRBV27	TRBJ2-1	NA
CASTLGGTTEAFF	TGTGCCAGCACCCTAGGCGGGACCACTGAAGCTTTCTTT	NA	TRBV12-3/TRBV12-4	TRBJ1-1	NA
CASSESGTGETQYF	TGTGCCAGCAGTGAATCAGGGACAGGGGAGACCCAGTACTTC	NA	TRBV25-1	TRBJ2-5	TRBD1
CASSPRRGGGAADTQYF	TGTGCCAGCAGCCCCCGACGGGGCGGGGGGGCGGCAGATACGCAGTATTTT	few	TRBV7-2	TRBJ2-3	TRBD2
CAIKLSGIGDTQYF	TGTGCCATCAAGCTTAGCGGGATCGGAGATACGCAGTATTTT	once	TRBV10-3	TRBJ2-3	TRBD2
CASSYAGGGTEAFF	TGTGCCAGCAGTTACGCGGGGGGAGGGACTGAAGCTTTCTTT	NA	TRBV6-5	TRBJ1-1	NA
CAWSTFRVGTEAFF	TGTGCCTGGAGTACCTTCAGGGTAGGAACTGAAGCTTTCTTT	NA	TRBV30	TRBJ1-1	NA
CASSRQGTTEAFF	TGTGCCAGTAGTCGTCAGGGGACCACTGAAGCTTTCTTT	NA	TRBV19	TRBJ1-1	NA
CASSQDRGHQETQYF	TGTGCCAGCAGCCAAGATCGGGGCCACCAAGAGACCCAGTACTTC	NA	TRBV3-1/TRBV3-2	TRBJ2-5	NA
CASSWTGETEAFF	TGTGCCAGCAGCTGGACAGGGGAAACTGAAGCTTTCTTT	NA	TRBV6-2/TRBV6-3	TRBJ1-1	TRBD1
CASSDGQGKTQYF	TGTGCCAGCAGTGATGGACAGGGGAAGACCCAGTACTTC	NA	TRBV6-4	TRBJ2-5	TRBD1
CASSLDFERGGTDTQYF	TGTGCCAGCAGCTTAGATTTCGAGCGGGGGGGCACAGATACGCAGTATTTT	NA	TRBV7-9	TRBJ2-3	TRBD2
CASSLSELEGVQHF	TGTGCCAGCAGCTTATCCGAACTCGAAGGGGTCCAGCATTTT	NA	TRBV7-8	TRBJ1-5	NA
CASSRAGTGVAGELFF	TGTGCCAGCAGCCGTGCCGGGACAGGGGTGGCCGGGGAGCTGTTTTTT	NA	TRBV11-3	TRBJ2-2	TRBD1
CASSYDTFNQPQHF	TGTGCCAGCAGTTACGATACCTTCAATCAGCCCCAGCATTTT	NA	TRBV6-2/TRBV6-3	TRBJ1-5	NA